Shown below are 9 T cell receptor beta chains from a single sample sequenced in a study of blood T cells in healthy people across ages. Through a sample-barcoded 5' primer and a J-beta primer mix, a second PCR was run for roughly 6 to 12 cycles. TCRdb reanalysed the 5' RACE reads using MiXCR and keeps one entry per CDR3 protein. The sample records around 990,000 distinct CDR3 sequences, approximately 25% being singletons. This sample also belongs to another study, concerning T cells of mothers and their children.

The sequenced sample was blood. These receptors all come from a girl aged 2 to 9 in good health.

The chain uses TRBV20-1 and TRBJ1-2; the D is unclear. Germline CDR1 is DFQATT and CDR2 is SNEGSKA (reference sequence). This CDR3 comprises 14 residues. V lost 4 bases to trimming and J lost 4 bases, with 16 bases between them. CDR3 residues: CSATRGRSSYGYTF. The CDR3 DNA reads TGCAGTGCTACACGAGGACGGAGTTCCTATGGCTACACCTTC.

The chain has TRBV18 and TRBJ2-1, with D tentatively TRBD2 (5 bases). The V end was cut by 1 base, the J end by 5 bases, with 9 bases between. CDR3 size: 14 residues. Per the germline V gene, CDR1 is KGHSH and CDR2 is LQKENI. The CDR3 bases are TGTGCCAGCTCACCACTAGTTAGCGACAATGAGCAGTTCTTC. Translated, it gives CASSPLVSDNEQFF.

The sample holds a few counts of this clonotype. The gene calls are TRBV4-1 and TRBJ2-2; 11 bases are a match to TRBD2. J gave up 7 bases and V 1 base, and 5 bases lay outside the gene matches. The germline V gene has CDR1 MGHRA and CDR2 YSYEKL. The CDR3 runs 16 residues. The CDR3 is CASSQVGSGGVGELFF. The CDR3 nucleotides read TGCGCCAGCAGCCAAGTCGGTAGCGGGGGGGTCGGGGAGCTGTTTTTT.

About this clonotype itself: An end of the junction differs from the germline gene, which may be a read error. The genes are TRBV28 and TRBJ2-5, with TRBD2 matching over 11 bases. This CDR3 comprises 16 residues. CDR1 and CDR2 (germline): MDHEN, SYDVKM. DNA of the CDR3: TGTGCCTGCAGTCAGATAGCGGGAGGGGGCTCAGAGACCCAGTACTTC. It encodes CACSQIAGGGSETQYF.

This CDR3 is CSALKTGVTGELFF. In nucleotides, the CDR3 is TGCAGTGCTCTCAAGACAGGGGTGACCGGGGAGCTGTTTTTT. J is TRBJ2-2 and V is TRBV20-1, with 8 bases aligning to TRBD1. The CDR3 totals 14 residues. In germline, CDR1 is DFQATT, CDR2 SNEGSKA (reference sequence). J was trimmed by 5 bases and V by 5 bases; bases with no gene match: 7.

This chain joins TRBV20-1 and TRBJ2-3; weak D call: TRBD2 (5 bases). The germline CDR1 and CDR2 sequences are DFQATT and SNEGSKA (reference sequence). The CDR3 consists of 15 residues. V lost 1 base and J 0 bases, leaving 11 bases between the germline ends. The CDR3 DNA reads TGCAGTGCTAGAGGAGGCGGGCTAAGCACAGATACGCAGTATTTT. It is translated as CSARGGGLSTDTQYF.

This clonotype was seen a few times. V and J are TRBV7-9 and TRBJ2-2, with D perhaps matching TRBD1 (5 bases). Looked up from germline, CDR1 is SEHNR and CDR2 is FQNEAQ (reference sequence). V lost 2 bases, J lost 3 bases, and 16 bases lay in between. The CDR3 is 17 residues long. CDR3 loop: CASSLLDGASYTGELFF. The CDR3 DNA sequence: TGTGCCAGCAGCTTACTGGATGGGGCATCATACACCGGGGAGCTGTTTTTT. Full variable domain (rest looked up from reference TRBV7-9 and TRBJ2-2): DTGVSQNPRHKITKRGQNVTFRCDPISEHNRLYWYRQTLGQGPEFLTYFQNEAQLEKSRLLSDRFSAERPKGSFSTLEIQRTEQGDSAMYLCASSLLDGASYTGELFFGEGSRLTVL.

As DNA, the CDR3 is TGTGCCAGCAGCCCAAGCATCGAAGCGGCTCCGGGAAAACTGTTTTTT. Residues: CASSPSIEAAPGKLFF. The chain combines TRBV7-9 with TRBJ1-4; D remains ambiguous. Trimming cost V 5 bases and J 10 bases, with 23 bases left between them. Germline CDR1 is SEHNR and CDR2 is FQNEAQ (reference sequence). The CDR3 totals 16 residues.

This sequence joins TRBV9 and TRBJ2-6; D remains unclear. The CDR3 consists of 17 residues. Trimming shortened V by 0 bases and J by 0 bases, and 10 bases separated the two germline ends. CDR1 is SGDLS, CDR2 YYNGEE, per germline. In nucleotides, the CDR3 is TGTGCCAGCAGCGTAGCCCCACGGTACTCTGGGGCCAACGTCCTGACTTTC. Translation: CASSVAPRYSGANVLTF.